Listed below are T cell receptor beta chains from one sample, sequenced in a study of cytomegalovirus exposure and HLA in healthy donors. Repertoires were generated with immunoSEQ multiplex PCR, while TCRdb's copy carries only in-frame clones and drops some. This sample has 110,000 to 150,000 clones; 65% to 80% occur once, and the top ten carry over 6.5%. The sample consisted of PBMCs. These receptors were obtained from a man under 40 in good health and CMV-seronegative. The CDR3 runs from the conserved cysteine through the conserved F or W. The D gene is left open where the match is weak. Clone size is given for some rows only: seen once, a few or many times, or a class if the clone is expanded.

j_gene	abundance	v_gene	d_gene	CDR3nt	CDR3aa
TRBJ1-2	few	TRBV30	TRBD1	TGTGCCTGGAGTGCCGGGACAGGGAACTATGGCTACACCTTC	CAWSAGTGNYGYTF
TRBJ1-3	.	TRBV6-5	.	TGTGCCAGCAGTACTACCCAGGGTTCCGGAAACACCATATATTTT	CASSTTQGSGNTIYF
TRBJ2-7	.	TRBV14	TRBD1	TGTGCCAGCAGCCATGGGACAGGGAGAACCTCCTACGAGCAGTACTTC	CASSHGTGRTSYEQYF
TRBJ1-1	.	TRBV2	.	TGTGCCAGCAGTGACCTGACAGATAACACTGAAGCTTTCTTT	CASSDLTDNTEAFF
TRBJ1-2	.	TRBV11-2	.	TGTGCCAGCAGCCGGACAGTGACTACCTATGGCTACACCTTC	CASSRTVTTYGYTF
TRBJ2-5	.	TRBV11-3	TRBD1	TGTGCCAGCAGCTTGGGACAGGAGTACCAAGAGACCCAGTACTTC	CASSLGQEYQETQYF
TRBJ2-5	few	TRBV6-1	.	TGTGCCAGCAGGGAGGATACGGAATCCCAAGAGACCCAGTACTTC	CASREDTESQETQYF
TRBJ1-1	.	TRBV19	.	TGTGCCAGTAGTTGGGGGGGGGCCAACACTGAAGCTTTCTTT	CASSWGGANTEAFF
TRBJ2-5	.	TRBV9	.	TGTGCCAGCAGTCAGAGGGGGGAGACCCAGTACTTC	CASSQRGETQYF
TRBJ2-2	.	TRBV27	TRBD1	TGTGCCAGCAGTGCAGGGGGAAGAACCGGGGAGCTGTTTTTT	CASSAGGRTGELFF
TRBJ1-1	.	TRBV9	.	TGTGCCAGCAGCGAGACACAGGCGAACACTGAAGCTTTCTTT	CASSETQANTEAFF
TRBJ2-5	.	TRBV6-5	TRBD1	TGTGCCAGCAGTTACACGAGGGGGCTCGGGGAGACCCAGTACTTC	CASSYTRGLGETQYF
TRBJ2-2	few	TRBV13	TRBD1	TGTGCCAGCAGCTCCCGGGACAGGGACACCGGGGAGCTGTTTTTT	CASSSRDRDTGELFF
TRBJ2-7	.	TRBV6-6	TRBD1	TGTGCCAGCAGCCCTACGACAGGGTCCTACGAGCAGTACTTC	CASSPTTGSYEQYF
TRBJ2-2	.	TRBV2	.	TGTGCCAGCAAGGACAGCGAGAACACCGGGGAGCTGTTTTTT	CASKDSENTGELFF
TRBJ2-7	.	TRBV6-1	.	TGTGCCAGCAGTGTTACGGCAGGGAGGAGCTACGAGCAGTACTTC	CASSVTAGRSYEQYF
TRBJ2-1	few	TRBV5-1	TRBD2	TGCGCCAGCAGCTTGGGACTAGCGGGTCTCAATGAGCAGTTCTTC	CASSLGLAGLNEQFF
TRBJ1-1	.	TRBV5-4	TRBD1	TGTGCCAGCAGCCCACGGACAGGGCTGAACACTGAAGCTTTCTTT	CASSPRTGLNTEAFF
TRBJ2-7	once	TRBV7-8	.	TGTGCCAGCAGCTTGGGGGACATTCCATTCTACGAGCAGTACTTC	CASSLGDIPFYEQYF
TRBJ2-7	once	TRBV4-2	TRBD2	TGTGCCAGCAGCCAAGAGGGGACTAGCGGGAAACGGGTGTACTTC	CASSQEGTSGKRVYF
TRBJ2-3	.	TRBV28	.	TGTGCCAGCAAAGCGGGCAGCGGATTGGGCACAGATACGCAGTATTTT	CASKAGSGLGTDTQYF
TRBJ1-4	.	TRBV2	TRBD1	TGTGCCAGCAGTCGGGACAGGGCGGATGGGGAAAAACTGTTTTTT	CASSRDRADGEKLFF
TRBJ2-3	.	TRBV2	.	TGTGCCAGCTTCGCTTTAAGGGACACCACAGATACGCAGTATTTT	CASFALRDTTDTQYF
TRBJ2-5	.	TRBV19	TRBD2	TGTGCCAGTAGTCTGGGGAGGGGTTACGAGACCCAGTACTTC	CASSLGRGYETQYF
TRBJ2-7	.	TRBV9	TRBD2	TGTGCCAGCAGCGAGTCCCCCAGCGGGAGTTACGAGCAGTACTTC	CASSESPSGSYEQYF
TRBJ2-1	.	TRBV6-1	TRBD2	TGTGCCAGCAGCGAGCCGGGACTAGTAACCAATGAGCAGTTCTTC	CASSEPGLVTNEQFF
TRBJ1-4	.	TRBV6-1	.	TGTGCCAGCAGTGCCCCCGATGGGACAAGCAATGAAAAACTGTTTTTT	CASSAPDGTSNEKLFF
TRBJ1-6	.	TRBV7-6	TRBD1	TGTGCCAGCAGCTACCGGGACAGCTCCTATAATTCACCCCTCCACTTT	CASSYRDSSYNSPLHF
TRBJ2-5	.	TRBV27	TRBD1	TGTGCCAGCAGTGTCCCGGGACAGGGTGAGACCCAGTACTTC	CASSVPGQGETQYF
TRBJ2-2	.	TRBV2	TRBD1	TGTGCCAGTGAGCAGGGGGCCGGGGAGCTGTTTTTT	CASEQGAGELFF
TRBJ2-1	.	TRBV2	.	TGTGCCAGCGGGGAGTACAATGAGCAGTTCTTC	CASGEYNEQFF
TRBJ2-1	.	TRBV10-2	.	TGCGCCAGCAGTGAGGGAGGGTGCGAGTTCTTC	CASSEGGCEFF
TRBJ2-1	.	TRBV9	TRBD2	TGTGCCAGCAGCGTAGAAGAGCGGGGGGTTAATGAGCAGTTCTTC	CASSVEERGVNEQFF
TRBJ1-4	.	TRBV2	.	TGTGCCAGCACCCAACTGAATGAAAAACTGTTTTTT	CASTQLNEKLFF
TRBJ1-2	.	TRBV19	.	TGTGCCAGTAGGAAGGCAGGAGGTGAGGATGGCTACACCTTC	CASRKAGGEDGYTF
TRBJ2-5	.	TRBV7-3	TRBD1	TGTGCCAGCAGCTTAAATCGGGACAGGGGGCGGGAGACCCAGTACTTC	CASSLNRDRGRETQYF
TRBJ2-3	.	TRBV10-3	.	TGTGCCATCAGTGAGTCAGTGGGAGATCCGGGAGATACGCAGTATTTT	CAISESVGDPGDTQYF
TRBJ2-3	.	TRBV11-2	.	TGTGCCAGCAGCCAGACGGCAGGGAAAAGCACAGATACGCAGTATTTT	CASSQTAGKSTDTQYF